What follows are 22 T cell receptor beta chains derived from one specimen sequenced in a study of OX40 agonist ivuxolimab in advanced cancers. Here immunoSEQ multiplex PCR was the method, and the copy in TCRdb shows in-frame clones only, minus some. Among about 77,000 clones listed, around nine tenths were seen once. The sequencing used CD4+ or CD8+ T cells sorted from blood, collected in a trial of the OX40 agonist ivuxolimab. Source of these receptors: an adult with an advanced solid tumor such as melanoma, head and neck, liver or kidney cancer.

This chain links TRBV28 with TRBJ1-3, with a possible D match to TRBD1 (5 bases). The V gene's germline CDR1 is MDHEN and CDR2 SYDVKM. Trimming took 6 bases from V and 7 from J, leaving 16 bases between them. There are 14 residues in the CDR3. The CDR3: CASSYGDRGNTIYF. The CDR3 nucleotides are TGTGCCAGCAGCTATGGGGACCGGGGGAACACCATATATTTT. Full variable domain (outside the CDR3, taken from reference TRBV28 and TRBJ1-3): DVKVTQSSRYLVKRTGEKVFLECVQDMDHENMFWYRQDPGLGLRLIYFSYDVKMKEKGDIPEGYSVSREKKERFSLILESASTNQTSMYLCASSYGDRGNTIYFGEGSWLTVV.

The chain uses TRBV11-2 and TRBJ1-2, with TRBD1 matching over 8 bases. Per germline, CDR1 SGHAT and CDR2 FQNNGV. CDR3 length equals 16 residues. The V gene end was trimmed by 4 bases and the J gene end by 8 bases; junction bases not matched to a gene: 15. The CDR3 here is CASSSIIGQGGGGYTF. The CDR3 nucleotides read TGTGCCAGCAGCTCCATAATCGGACAGGGAGGAGGAGGCTACACCTTC.

In its sample, this clone was seen a few times. The chain uses TRBV10-1 and TRBJ2-3; D is unclear. The CDR3 runs to 12 residues. Germline CDR1 is WNHNN and CDR2 is SYGVQD (reference sequence). The V end lost 4 bases, the J end lost 2 bases, and 4 bases lay between the germline ends. The CDR3 DNA reads as TGCGCCAGCAGTGTATACACAGATACGCAGTATTTT. It translates to CASSVYTDTQYF.

The chain links TRBV7-2 to TRBJ2-7; either TRBD1 or TRBD2 may supply D (5 bases each). The CDR3 runs 17 residues. The germline V and J ends were trimmed by 0 bases and 2 bases, with 17 bases remaining between them. Germline V CDR1 and CDR2: SGHTA, FQGNSA. The DNA of the CDR3 is TGTGCCAGCAGCTTAGCGAACTGGGGTACGGGACCCTACGAGCAGTACTTC. Translating it yields CASSLANWGTGPYEQYF.

This clone has just one count. The CDR3 DNA sequence: TGTGCCAGCAGCCCCGGACAGGGGCTCTACGAGCAGTACTTC. Encoded protein: CASSPGQGLYEQYF. The chain links TRBV9 to TRBJ2-7; 9 bases match TRBD1. Germline CDR1 and CDR2: SGDLS and YYNGEE. The CDR3 consists of 14 residues. The ends lost 4 bases at V and 3 bases at J; junction bases unmatched: 5. The variable domain in full, with the rest retrieved from reference TRBV9 and TRBJ2-7, is DSGVTQTPKHLITATGQRVTLRCSPRSGDLSVYWYQQSLDQGLQFLIQYYNGEERAKGNILERFSAQQFPDLHSELNLSSLELGDSALYFCASSPGQGLYEQYFGPGTRLTVT.

This sequence joins TRBV7-6 and TRBJ2-1; TRBD2 is a possible D gene (6 bases). V gave up 5 bases and J gave up 5 bases, with 13 bases separating them. CDR3 length: 14 amino acids. Germline CDR1 SGHVS, CDR2 FNYEAQ. The CDR3 DNA sequence: TGTGCCAGCAGCCCTGGGGGAGGCAACAATGAGCAGTTCTTC. This sequence encodes CASSPGGGNNEQFF. Together with reference TRBV7-6 and TRBJ2-1, the CDR3 gives the full variable domain: GAGVSQSPRYKVTKRGQDVALRCDPISGHVSLYWYRQALGQGPEFLTYFNYEAQQDKSGLPNDRFSAERPEGSISTLTIQRTEQRDSAMYRCASSPGGGNNEQFFGPGTRLTVL.

This clone appeared a few times. This CDR3 is CATSGWELFGYTF. CDR3 sequence (DNA): TGTGCCACCAGCGGGTGGGAGCTTTTTGGCTACACCTTC. The chain employs TRBV15 and TRBJ1-2; D uncertain. The CDR3 runs 13 residues. V was cut by 5 bases and J by 7 bases, with 14 bases left in between. CDR1 is LNHNV, CDR2 YYDKDF, per germline (reference sequence).

A single count supports this clone. The chain couples TRBV5-4 to TRBJ2-7; 8 bases are a match to TRBD1. The germline gives CDR1 SGHNT, CDR2 YYREEE (reference sequence). The J segment lost 4 bases and the V segment lost 4 bases, leaving 13 bases of the junction unmatched. The CDR3 totals 16 residues. The CDR3 here is CASSGTGQGRKYEQYF. CDR3 in DNA: TGTGCCAGCAGCGGTACCGGACAGGGTCGTAAGTACGAGCAGTACTTC.

V usage is TRBV6-6 and J usage is TRBJ1-2; D gene unclear. The CDR3 is 13 residues long. Trimming removed 2 bases from V and 5 bases from J, with 9 bases in between. CDR1 is MNHNY, CDR2 SVGAGI, per germline (reference sequence). CDR3 bases: TGTGCCAGCAGTTACCTTGCGGGATATGGCTACACCTTC. Translating it yields CASSYLAGYGYTF.

In its sample, this clone was seen once. The rearrangement links TRBV5-5 to TRBJ1-3, with TRBD1 matching 8 bases. Germline CDR1 SGHKS, CDR2 YYEKEE (reference sequence). Losses at the gene ends were 4 bases for V and 4 bases for J; bases not matched to a gene: 10. This CDR3 region has 16 residues. CDR3 region: CASSIGQGPGGNTIYF. In nucleotides, the CDR3 is TGTGCCAGCAGCATCGGACAGGGCCCGGGAGGAAACACCATATATTTT.

The chain links TRBV6-6 to TRBJ1-6; 11 positions match TRBD1. Germline V gene lookup returns CDR1 MNHNY and CDR2 SVGAGI (reference sequence). Unmatched junction bases numbered 7, after V lost 6 bases and J lost 6 bases. CDR3 length equals 16 residues. CDR3 sequence reads: CASSRGQGASNSPLHF. The CDR3 coding sequence is TGTGCCAGCAGCCGAGGACAGGGGGCATCTAATTCACCCCTCCACTTT.

The genes are TRBV4-1 and TRBJ1-2, with D unresolved. This CDR3 comprises 14 residues. V was trimmed by 6 bases and J by 4 bases, leaving 15 bases between them. Per the germline V gene, CDR1 is MGHRA and CDR2 is YSYEKL. CDR3 region: CASRTGFPPYGYTF. CDR3 coding DNA: TGCGCCAGCAGAACCGGGTTTCCCCCCTATGGCTACACCTTC.

CDR3 protein: CASSLGLADKNIQYF. The CDR3 bases are TGTGCCAGCTCTCTGGGACTAGCAGACAAAAACATTCAGTACTTC. The chain employs TRBV18 and TRBJ2-4; 9 nucleotides agree with TRBD2. Germline CDR1 reads KGHSH; CDR2 reads LQKENI. V lost 6 bases, J lost 3 bases, and 6 bases stayed unmatched. The CDR3 has 15 residues.

The count of this clone is one. The chain links TRBV19 to TRBJ2-2; 7 nucleotides align to TRBD1. V was pared by 5 bases and J by 1 base, with 10 bases of the junction left unmatched. The germline V gene has CDR1 LNHDA and CDR2 SQIVND (reference sequence). The CDR3 sequence is 17 residues long. As DNA, the CDR3 is TGTGCCAGTAGTGCTCGACAGGGCTACATGAACACCGGGGAGCTGTTTTTT. This codes for CASSARQGYMNTGELFF. Full variable domain (rest looked up from reference TRBV19 and TRBJ2-2): DGGITQSPKYLFRKEGQNVTLSCEQNLNHDAMYWYRQDPGQGLRLIYYSQIVNDFQKGDIAEGYSVSREKKESFPLTVTSAQKNPTAFYLCASSARQGYMNTGELFFGEGSRLTVL.

J is TRBJ1-2 and V is TRBV28, with D tentatively TRBD1 (5 bases). There are 15 residues in the CDR3. Germline V gene sequence: CDR1 MDHEN, CDR2 SYDVKM. V lost 3 bases, J lost 8 bases, and 19 bases lay in between. CDR3 bases: TGTGCCAGCAGTTTGAAGGGGTTAGTTTCCGCCGGCTACACCTTC. This sequence encodes CASSLKGLVSAGYTF.

V usage is TRBV6-5 and J usage is TRBJ2-7; 9 positions match TRBD2. This CDR3 comprises 16 residues. Unmatched junction bases numbered 5, after V lost 0 bases and J lost 2 bases. Germline V gives CDR1 MNHEY, CDR2 SVGAGI. Here the CDR3 reads CASSYSRAGGPYEQYF. As DNA, the CDR3 is TGTGCCAGCAGTTACTCCCGGGCGGGGGGGCCCTACGAGCAGTACTTC.

The genes are TRBV14 and TRBJ2-3; D remains ambiguous. CDR3 length: 11 amino acids. Germline lookup yields CDR1 SGHDN and CDR2 FVKESK. Trimming took 5 bases from V and 6 from J, leaving 6 bases between them. The chain's CDR3 is CASSIGDTQYF. CDR3 sequence (DNA): TGTGCCAGCAGCATCGGCGATACGCAGTATTTT. Full variable domain (remainder filled in from reference TRBV14 and TRBJ2-3): EAGVTQFPSHSVIEKGQTVTLRCDPISGHDNLYWYRRVMGKEIKFLLHFVKESKQDESGMPNNRFLAERTGGTYSTLKVQPAELEDSGVYFCASSIGDTQYFGPGTRLTVL.

This clone has a handful of counts. The chain is built from TRBV7-2 and TRBJ1-1; D is possibly TRBD1 (5 bases). Germline CDR1 and CDR2: SGHTA and FQGNSA. V was trimmed by 2 bases and J by 5 bases, leaving 12 bases between them. CDR3 length: 14 amino acids. The CDR3 region is CASSLFLGGTEAFF. CDR3 coding DNA: TGTGCCAGCAGCTTATTTCTGGGGGGGACTGAAGCTTTCTTT. Using reference TRBV7-2 and TRBJ1-1 for the parts outside the CDR3, the full variable domain is GAGVSQSPSNKVTEKGKDVELRCDPISGHTALYWYRQSLGQGLEFLIYFQGNSAPDKSGLPSDRFSAERTGGSVSTLTIQRTQQEDSAVYLCASSLFLGGTEAFFGQGTRLTVV.

The gene calls are TRBV7-2 and TRBJ2-7; 13 bases align to TRBD2. The CDR3 covers 15 residues. The germline gives CDR1 SGHTA, CDR2 FQGNSA. V was pared by 3 bases and J by 6 bases, with 5 bases of the junction left unmatched. This chain's CDR3 is CASSFPTSGGTEQYF. In DNA form, the CDR3 reads TGTGCCAGCAGCTTCCCGACTAGCGGGGGGACCGAGCAGTACTTC.

The chain is built from TRBV5-1 and TRBJ1-1; weak D call: TRBD1 (5 bases). Germline CDR1 is SGHRS and CDR2 is YFSETQ. V lost 5 bases and J 1 base, leaving 9 bases between the germline ends. The CDR3 has 13 residues. As DNA, the CDR3 is TGCGCCAGCAGATTAACAGGGAACACTGAAGCTTTCTTT. Amino acid sequence: CASRLTGNTEAFF.

This chain connects TRBV5-4 to TRBJ1-2, with D hard to call. V lost 3 bases to trimming and J lost 4 bases, with 10 bases between them. CDR1 and CDR2 (germline): SGHNT, YYREEE (reference sequence). This CDR3 comprises 13 residues. The CDR3 protein is CASSSRTSYGYTF. As DNA, the CDR3 is TGTGCCAGCAGCTCCCGGACGTCCTATGGCTACACCTTC.

The rearrangement uses TRBV28 and TRBJ2-2; possible D gene TRBD2, 6 bases. This CDR3 spans 17 amino acids. Germline assignment: CDR1 MDHEN and CDR2 SYDVKM. V was trimmed by 4 bases and J by 0 bases, leaving 15 bases between them. The CDR3 is CASSSLRDFPNTGELFF. The CDR3 DNA reads TGTGCCAGCAGTTCGCTTAGGGACTTTCCGAACACCGGGGAGCTGTTTTTT.